One T cell receptor (beta chain) is described in this entry. Measured with immunoSEQ multiplex PCR; TCRdb has only the in-frame clones, and not every one. The sample lists over 85,000 clones, about 90% occurring once. With autoimmune disease history or systemic immunosuppression, patients were excluded. CDR3 length: 13 amino acids. V lost 4 bases, J lost 4 bases, and 13 bases lay in between. Germline CDR1 is SQVTM and CDR2 is ANQGSEA. This specimen comes from a study of OX40 agonist ivuxolimab in advanced cancers. Across the study: An anti-OX40 (CD134) antibody with agonistic activity, ivuxolimab, was administered to patients. In this trial design, patients received ivuxolimab intravenously at 0.01 to 10 mg/kg every 2 weeks.

This rearrangement joins TRBV29-1 to TRBJ1-1; D may be TRBD1 (6 bases). Sequencing used CD4+ or CD8+ T cells sorted from blood, obtained in a trial of the OX40 agonist ivuxolimab. The clonotype comes from an adult with an advanced solid tumor such as melanoma, head and neck, liver or kidney cancer. The CDR3 coding sequence is TGCAGCGTTGTCAGGGGACTGAGCACTGAAGCTTTCTTT. It translates to CSVVRGLSTEAFF.